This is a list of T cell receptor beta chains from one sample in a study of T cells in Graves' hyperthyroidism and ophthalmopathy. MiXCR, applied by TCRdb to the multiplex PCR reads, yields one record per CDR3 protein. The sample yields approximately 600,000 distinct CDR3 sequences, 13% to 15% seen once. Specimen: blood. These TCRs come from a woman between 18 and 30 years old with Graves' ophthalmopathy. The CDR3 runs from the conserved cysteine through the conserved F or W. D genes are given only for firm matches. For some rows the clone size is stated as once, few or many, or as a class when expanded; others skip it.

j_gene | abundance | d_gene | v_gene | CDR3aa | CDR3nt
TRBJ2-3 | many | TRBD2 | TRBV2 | CASRSGLDTDTQYF | TGTGCCAGCAGGTCGGGACTAGACACAGATACGCAGTATTTT
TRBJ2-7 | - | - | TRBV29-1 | CSVTGIDSYEQYF | TGCAGCGTTACAGGGATTGACTCCTACGAGCAGTACTTC
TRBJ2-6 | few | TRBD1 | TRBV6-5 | CASSYFHRGSGANVLTF | TGTGCCAGCAGTTACTTTCACAGGGGCTCTGGGGCCAACGTCCTGACTTTC
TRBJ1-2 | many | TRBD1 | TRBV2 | CANEEGQGLSNYGYTF | TGTGCCAACGAAGAGGGACAGGGACTTTCTAACTATGGCTACACCTTC
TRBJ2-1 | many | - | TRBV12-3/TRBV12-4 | CASSLYRDNEQFF | TGTGCCAGCAGTTTGTACCGGGACAATGAGCAGTTCTTC
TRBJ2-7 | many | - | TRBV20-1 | CSARDLGGSGSSYEQYF | TGCAGTGCTAGAGATCTAGGGGGAAGCGGTTCCTCCTACGAGCAGTACTTC
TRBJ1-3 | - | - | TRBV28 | CASSWGGTHSGNTIYF | TGTGCCAGCAGTTGGGGAGGGACCCACTCTGGAAACACCATATATTTT
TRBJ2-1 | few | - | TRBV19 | CASSIGGSTYNEQFF | TGTGCCAGTAGTATAGGGGGATCTACCTACAATGAGCAGTTCTTC
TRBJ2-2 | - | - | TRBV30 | CACPQSGVGTGELFF | TGTGCCTGTCCTCAATCAGGGGTCGGAACCGGGGAGCTGTTTTTT
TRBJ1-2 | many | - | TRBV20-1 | CSARDKKGQPNYGYTF | TGCAGTGCTAGAGATAAGAAAGGACAGCCTAACTATGGCTACACCTTC
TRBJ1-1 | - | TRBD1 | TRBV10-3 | CATRQGPAGNTEAFF | TGTGCCACCCGACAGGGACCGGCGGGGAACACTGAAGCTTTCTTT
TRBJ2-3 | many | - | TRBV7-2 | CASRVRDLTWDTQYF | TGTGCCAGCAGAGTGCGGGACCTCACATGGGATACGCAGTATTTT
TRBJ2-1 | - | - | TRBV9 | CASSPEASYNEQFF | TGTGCCAGCAGCCCAGAAGCTAGCTACAATGAGCAGTTCTTC
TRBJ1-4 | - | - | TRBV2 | CASSVLGKLFF | TGTGCCAGCAGTGTCCTTGGAAAACTGTTTTTT
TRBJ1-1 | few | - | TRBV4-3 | CASSPERGTPEAFF | TGCGCCAGCAGCCCTGAGCGGGGGACCCCTGAAGCTTTCTTT
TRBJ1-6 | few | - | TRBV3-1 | CASSRLGVSSYNSPLHF | TGTGCCAGCAGCCGGCTGGGGGTTAGCTCCTATAATTCACCCCTCCACTTT
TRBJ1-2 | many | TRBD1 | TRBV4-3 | CASSQLGQSNYGYTF | TGCGCCAGCAGCCAACTGGGACAGTCTAACTATGGCTACACCTTC
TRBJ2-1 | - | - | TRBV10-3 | CAISDHFSSYNEQFF | TGTGCCATCAGTGATCACTTCTCCTCCTACAATGAGCAGTTCTTC
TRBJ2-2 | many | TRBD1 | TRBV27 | CASSRTPGTANTGELFF | TGTGCCAGCAGTAGGACCCCCGGGACAGCGAACACCGGGGAGCTGTTTTTT
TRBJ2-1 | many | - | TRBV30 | CAWILGANEQFF | TGTGCCTGGATTCTAGGCGCTAATGAGCAGTTCTTC
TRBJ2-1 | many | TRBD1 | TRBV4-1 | CASSQDRGEQFF | TGTGCCAGCAGCCAGGACAGGGGCGAGCAGTTCTTC
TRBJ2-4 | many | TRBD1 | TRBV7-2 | CASSFQSTGGEGIQYF | TGTGCCAGCAGCTTTCAGTCGACAGGGGGGGAAGGCATTCAGTACTTC
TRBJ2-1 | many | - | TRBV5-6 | CASSYRDLYLNEQFF | TGTGCCAGCAGCTACAGGGATCTCTACCTTAATGAGCAGTTCTTC
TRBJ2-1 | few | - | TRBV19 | CASSIPGSQFF | TGTGCCAGTAGTATACCGGGATCGCAGTTCTTC
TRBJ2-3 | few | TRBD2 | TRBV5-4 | CASSLETTGGKDTQYF | TGTGCCAGCAGCTTGGAAACGACGGGAGGTAAAGATACGCAGTATTTT
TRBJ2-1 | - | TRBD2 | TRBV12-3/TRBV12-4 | CASRPGLAGGEQFF | TGTGCCAGCAGGCCGGGACTAGCGGGTGGGGAGCAGTTCTTC
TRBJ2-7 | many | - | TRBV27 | CASSSISETGISKQYF | TGTGCCAGCAGTTCTATCTCCGAGACTGGAATTAGCAAGCAGTACTTC
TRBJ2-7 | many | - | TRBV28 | CASSSITGFPTTYEQYF | TGTGCCAGCAGCTCGATTACAGGGTTCCCTACCACCTACGAGCAGTACTTC
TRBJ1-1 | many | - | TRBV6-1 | CATRLGVMNTEAFF | TGTGCCACCCGGTTGGGAGTGATGAACACTGAAGCTTTCTTT
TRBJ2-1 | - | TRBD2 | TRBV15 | CATSRKTPLAGGDEQFF | TGTGCCACCAGCAGAAAAACCCCACTAGCGGGAGGGGATGAGCAGTTCTTC
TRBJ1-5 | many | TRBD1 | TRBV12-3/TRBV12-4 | CASRRQGEFEPQHF | TGTGCCAGCAGGAGACAGGGGGAATTTGAGCCCCAGCATTTT
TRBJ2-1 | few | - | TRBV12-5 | CASGQYNEQFF | TGTGCTAGTGGCCAATACAATGAGCAGTTCTTC
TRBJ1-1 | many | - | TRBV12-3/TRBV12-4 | CASSPLGPLDTEAFF | TGTGCCAGCAGCCCCTTGGGTCCGCTGGACACTGAAGCTTTCTTT
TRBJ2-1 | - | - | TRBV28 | CASSFFQGRNEQFF | TGTGCCAGCAGTTTTTTCCAGGGCAGGAATGAGCAGTTCTTC
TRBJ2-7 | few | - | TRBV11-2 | CASEILALGYEQYF | TGTGCCAGCGAGATTTTGGCTTTGGGCTACGAGCAGTACTTC
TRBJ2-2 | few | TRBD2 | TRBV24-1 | CATGPSGRANTGELFF | TGTGCCACCGGGCCTAGCGGGAGGGCGAACACCGGGGAGCTGTTTTTT
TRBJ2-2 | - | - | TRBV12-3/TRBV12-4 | CASRRTAGELFF | TGTGCCAGCAGGAGGACGGCGGGGGAGCTGTTTTTT
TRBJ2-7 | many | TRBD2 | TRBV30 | CACPRTSEIYEQYF | TGTGCCTGTCCCCGGACTAGCGAAATTTACGAGCAGTACTTC
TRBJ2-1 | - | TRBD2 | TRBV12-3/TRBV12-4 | CASRAGTSPDNEQFF | TGTGCCAGCAGGGCCGGGACTAGCCCAGACAATGAGCAGTTCTTC
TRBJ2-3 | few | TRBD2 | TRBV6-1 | CAISPGDYSTDTQYF | TGTGCCATCTCTCCGGGGGACTACAGCACAGATACGCAGTATTTT